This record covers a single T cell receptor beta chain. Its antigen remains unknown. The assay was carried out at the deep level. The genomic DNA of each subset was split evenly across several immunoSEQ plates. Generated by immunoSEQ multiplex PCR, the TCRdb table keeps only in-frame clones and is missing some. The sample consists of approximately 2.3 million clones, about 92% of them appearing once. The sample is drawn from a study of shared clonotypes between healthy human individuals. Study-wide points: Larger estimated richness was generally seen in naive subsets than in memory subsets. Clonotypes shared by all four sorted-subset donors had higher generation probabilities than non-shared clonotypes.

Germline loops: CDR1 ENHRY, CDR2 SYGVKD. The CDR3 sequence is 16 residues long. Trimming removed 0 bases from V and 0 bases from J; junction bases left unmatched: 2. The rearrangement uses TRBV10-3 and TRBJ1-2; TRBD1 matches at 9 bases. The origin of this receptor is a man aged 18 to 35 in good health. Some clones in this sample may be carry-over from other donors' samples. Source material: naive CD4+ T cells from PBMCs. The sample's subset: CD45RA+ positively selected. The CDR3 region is CAISESGTGSNYGYTF. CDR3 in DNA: TGTGCCATCAGTGAGTCGGGGACAGGGTCTAACTATGGCTACACCTTC.